The entry below gives a single TCR beta chain sequence along with its context. Its antigen is as yet unknown. This sample is part of a study of T cells after yellow fever vaccination. Study details: Preparation used SMART-Seq v4 Ultra Low Input for the low-cell-number fractions. Points from the study as a whole: Post-booster repertoires contained most primary-vaccination clones again (about 96% CD4, less than 90% CD8). The CD4 compartment and the CD8 compartment contained a small share of clonotypes in common.

TCRdb independently ran MiXCR on the 5' RACE reads; one entry per CDR3 protein. Altogether 78,000 or so distinct CDR3 sequences are present, approximately 7.3% being singletons, with the ten largest covering 25% to 35%. Germline CDR1 reads SNHLY; CDR2 reads FYNNEI. The CDR3 is 15 residues long. V lost 5 bases and J lost 2, with 12 bases in between. This sample comprised CD8+ T cells sorted from PBMCs, obtained 10 days after the first yellow fever vaccination. This chain joins TRBV2 and TRBJ2-2; D perhaps matches TRBD1 (6 bases). This clonotype was sampled from a man aged 18 to 35 who received the YFV17D yellow fever vaccine. CDR3 sequence: CASSTDRINTGELFF. In DNA form, the CDR3 reads TGTGCCAGCAGTACCGACAGGATCAACACCGGGGAGCTGTTTTTT.